These 32 T cell receptor beta chains came from one sample sequenced in a study of blood T cell repertoires in COVID-19 (dated by TCRdb to about 2020). Libraries were constructed by the immunoSEQ multiplex PCR assay. What TCRdb holds here is the immuneACCESS table cut down to in-frame rearrangements. Part of the clones is not present; checked against another copy, under half of the missing clones reflect an unresolved V gene, and the others are unexplained. A total of a few hundred thousand clones appear in this sample, approximately 84% of them only once. Approximately 3.6% of the sample is held by the ten biggest clonotypes. The source material was PBMCs or T cells enriched from blood (not recorded which). These TCRs come from a man in his fifties who had recovered from COVID-19.

The gene calls are TRBV11-2 and TRBJ2-1; TRBD2 agrees at 9 bases. V shed 4 bases and J 10 bases; nucleotides not matched to a gene: 14. The CDR3 covers 16 residues. Germline-derived CDR1 and CDR2 are SGHAT and FQNNGV. This chain's CDR3 is CASSSQIAGVSAEQFF. CDR3 bases: TGTGCCAGCAGCTCCCAAATAGCGGGAGTCTCAGCGGAGCAGTTCTTC.

The chain joins TRBV9 to TRBJ2-7; tentatively, D is TRBD2 (6 bases). CDR3 length equals 14 residues. V gave up 2 bases and J gave up 7 bases, with 16 bases separating them. Germline V gives CDR1 SGDLS, CDR2 YYNGEE. CDR3 sequence: CASSVDYSGREQYF. CDR3 nucleotide sequence: TGTGCCAGCAGCGTGGACTACAGTGGTCGGGAGCAGTACTTC.

The genes are TRBV18 and TRBJ1-6, with D possibly matching TRBD1 (6 bases). The V end was cut by 5 bases, the J end by 0 bases, with 14 bases between. This CDR3 has 17 amino acids. Germline V gene data show CDR1 as KGHSH and CDR2 as LQKENI. The CDR3 DNA sequence: TGTGCCAGCTCATTGACAGGCGCGAGCTCCTATAATTCACCCCTCCACTTT. Protein sequence: CASSLTGASSYNSPLHF.

Remarks on this clone: The sample has other DNA sequences that encode this CDR3 too. V and J are TRBV5-1 and TRBJ2-7, with D unclear. CDR1 and CDR2 (germline): SGHRS, YFSETQ. V was pared by 2 bases and J by 4 bases, with 7 bases between. This CDR3 contains 12 residues. In DNA, the CDR3 is TGCGCCAGCAGCTTCAACGGGTACGAGCAGTACTTC. Translated: CASSFNGYEQYF.

The V gene is TRBV20-1, the J gene TRBJ2-7, with a tentative D call TRBD2 (6 bases). From germline, CDR1 is DFQATT and CDR2 SNEGSKA (reference sequence). The V end was cut by 5 bases, the J end by 7 bases, with 12 bases between. The CDR3 extends over 11 amino acids. The CDR3 nucleotides read TGCAGTGCTCGGGGAGGAGGGGAGCAGTACTTC. The encoded protein is CSARGGGEQYF.

The CDR3, as DNA: TGTGCCAGCAGCTTAAAGCCGGGGACAGGGGGCCTCGGGAATTCACCCCTCCACTTT. Residues: CASSLKPGTGGLGNSPLHF. This sequence joins TRBV7-3 and TRBJ1-6; 12 positions agree with TRBD1. Germline trimming cut 1 base from V and 7 bases from J; bases unmatched to any gene: 11. The CDR3 sequence is 19 residues long. Germline V gene data show CDR1 as SGHTA and CDR2 as FQGTGA.

This clone was picked up one time. The J gene is TRBJ2-2, the V gene TRBV5-5; weak D call: TRBD2 (5 bases). The V end lost 0 bases, the J end lost 5 bases, and 8 bases lay between the germline ends. Germline CDR1 SGHKS, CDR2 YYEKEE (reference sequence). CDR3 length: 14 amino acids. This CDR3 reads CASSLVTGTGELFF. The CDR3 nucleotides read TGTGCCAGCAGCTTGGTTACGGGGACCGGGGAGCTGTTTTTT.

CDR3 in amino acids: CASSIRGSGARPGNTIYF. The CDR3 bases are TGTGCCAGTAGTATTAGGGGTTCGGGAGCTCGACCTGGAAACACCATATATTTT. The chain links TRBV19 to TRBJ1-3; the D gene is possibly TRBD1 (5 bases). The length of the CDR3 is 18 residues. The germline gives CDR1 LNHDA, CDR2 SQIVND (reference sequence). V lost 3 bases to trimming and J lost 2 bases, with 20 bases between them.

This clone appeared a single time. The gene calls are TRBV20-1 and TRBJ2-7, with D perhaps matching TRBD2 (6 bases). Trimming took off 3 bases at V and 2 bases at J, with 8 bases between the two ends. This CDR3 region has 12 residues. Germline values: CDR1 DFQATT, CDR2 SNEGSKA (reference sequence). CDR3 sequence reads: CSASPGAYEQYF. CDR3 coding DNA: TGCAGTGCTAGTCCGGGAGCCTACGAGCAGTACTTC.

The sample holds a few counts of this clone. The rearrangement links TRBV11-3 to TRBJ2-7; 7 bases match TRBD2. The germline CDR1 and CDR2 sequences are SGHNT and YENEEA. V shed 1 base and J 4 bases; nucleotides not matched to a gene: 10. The CDR3 has 16 residues. The CDR3 DNA is TGTGCCAGCAGCTTAGGGGCTAGCGGAGCGCTTTACGAGCAGTACTTC. It is translated as CASSLGASGALYEQYF.

This clone was counted only a few times. The V and J genes are TRBV10-3 and TRBJ2-2, with D tentatively TRBD1 (7 bases). The germline V gene has CDR1 ENHRY and CDR2 SYGVKD. This CDR3 is 14 amino acids long. Trimming removed 6 bases from V and 3 bases from J, with 11 bases in between. CDR3 sequence: CAIRPRGDTGELFF. CDR3 nucleotide sequence: TGTGCCATCAGACCCAGGGGGGACACCGGGGAGCTGTTTTTT.

The rearrangement links TRBV6-2 or TRBV6-3 to TRBJ1-5; TRBD1 matches at 7 bases. This CDR3 is 15 amino acids long. Trimming cost V 5 bases and J 6 bases; bases outside gene matches: 10. Germline V gene lookup returns CDR1 MNHEY and CDR2 SVGEGT. CDR3 amino acids: CASSALGGGGQPQHF. CDR3 DNA sequence: TGTGCCAGCAGTGCCCTAGGAGGGGGCGGTCAGCCCCAGCATTTT.

This clone was detected once. The V and J genes are TRBV4-3 and TRBJ2-1, with D possibly TRBD2 on 5 matching bases. This CDR3 comprises 17 residues. V was trimmed by 1 base and J by 0 bases, leaving 13 bases between them. The germline CDR1 and CDR2 sequences are LGHNA and YSLEER. CDR3 sequence reads: CASSQGLPTRSYNEQFF. The CDR3 coding sequence is TGCGCCAGCAGCCAAGGACTACCTACTCGCTCCTACAATGAGCAGTTCTTC.

The chain recombines TRBV19 with TRBJ1-1; D is perhaps TRBD1 (6 bases). The CDR3 runs 13 residues. Trimming removed 3 bases from V and 6 bases from J, with 11 bases in between. Germline loops: CDR1 LNHDA, CDR2 SQIVND (reference sequence). This CDR3 reads CASSIKGVAEAFF. CDR3 DNA sequence: TGTGCCAGTAGTATCAAGGGGGTGGCTGAAGCTTTCTTT.

The rearrangement links TRBV25-1 to TRBJ1-5; 10 bases match TRBD1. This CDR3 comprises 14 residues. V lost 6 bases and J lost 3; bases outside the gene matches: 2. The germline V gene has CDR1 MGHDK and CDR2 SYGVNS. CDR3 sequence (DNA): TGTGCCAGCAGGGGGACAGGGGTCAATCAGCCCCAGCATTTT. Amino acids: CASRGTGVNQPQHF.

The V gene is TRBV7-2, the J gene TRBJ2-7, with 12 bases lining up with TRBD2. V was pared by 3 bases and J by 6 bases, with 9 bases of the junction left unmatched. In germline, CDR1 is SGHTA, CDR2 FQGNSA. CDR3 length: 16 amino acids. CDR3 amino acids: CASSFPTELAGGEQYF. Written as DNA, the CDR3 is TGTGCCAGCAGCTTCCCTACCGAACTAGCGGGAGGCGAGCAGTACTTC. Based on the CDR3 plus reference TRBV7-2 and TRBJ2-7, the full variable domain is GAGVSQSPSNKVTEKGKDVELRCDPISGHTALYWYRQSLGQGLEFLIYFQGNSAPDKSGLPSDRFSAERTGGSVSTLTIQRTQQEDSAVYLCASSFPTELAGGEQYFGPGTRLTVT.

The chain employs TRBV4-2 and TRBJ1-5; TRBD1 aligns across 7 bases. Germline CDR1 reads LGHNA; CDR2 reads YNFKEQ. Germline trimming cut 3 bases from V and 6 bases from J; bases unmatched to any gene: 8. The CDR3 runs to 15 residues. CDR3 sequence: CASSQRETGIQPQHF. The CDR3, as DNA: TGTGCCAGCAGCCAGCGAGAGACAGGGATTCAGCCCCAGCATTTT.

V gene TRBV7-2 combines with J gene TRBJ1-1, with D perhaps matching TRBD1 (5 bases). This CDR3 has 15 residues. Per the germline V gene, CDR1 is SGHTA and CDR2 is FQGNSA. V was cut by 0 bases and J by 4 bases, with 12 bases left in between. The CDR3 loop reads CASSLASGTGTEAFF. In DNA form, the CDR3 reads TGTGCCAGCAGCTTAGCATCCGGCACAGGCACTGAAGCTTTCTTT.

The count of this clone is one. The CDR3 protein is CASSLTSGRADEQFF. The CDR3 nucleotides read TGCGCCAGCAGCTTAACTAGCGGGAGGGCCGATGAGCAGTTCTTC. The V gene is TRBV5-1, the J gene TRBJ2-1; 13 nucleotides align to TRBD2. The CDR3 consists of 15 residues. Germline V gene lookup returns CDR1 SGHRS and CDR2 YFSETQ. V shed 2 bases and J 8 bases; nucleotides not matched to a gene: 4. Variable domain in full (rest from reference TRBV5-1 and TRBJ2-1): KAGVTQTPRYLIKTRGQQVTLSCSPISGHRSVSWYQQTPGQGLQFLFEYFSETQRNKGNFPGRFSGRQFSNSRSEMNVSTLELGDSALYLCASSLTSGRADEQFFGPGTRLTVL.

This clone was found a few times. The V call is TRBV4-2, the J call TRBJ1-2, with 7 bases identical to TRBD1. Germline V lookup: CDR1 LGHNA, CDR2 YNFKEQ. The trim removed 6 bases at V and 2 bases at J, leaving 9 bases unmatched. The CDR3 contains 15 residues. CDR3 loop: CASSLPWGQNYGYTF. CDR3 bases: TGTGCCAGCAGTCTACCATGGGGACAGAACTATGGCTACACCTTC.

This sequence joins TRBV7-8 and TRBJ1-6; D is ambiguous. The CDR3 is 17 amino acids. CDR1 and CDR2 (germline): SGHVS, FQNEAQ. V was pared by 2 bases and J by 4 bases, with 15 bases between. CDR3 region: CASSLFLRRRYNSPLHF. CDR3 in DNA: TGTGCCAGCAGCTTATTTCTGAGGAGAAGATATAATTCACCCCTCCACTTT.

The rearrangement joins TRBV6-2 or TRBV6-3 to TRBJ2-3; D ambiguous. Deletions cut 6 bases from V and 0 bases from J, with 7 bases between. The germline V gene has CDR1 MNHEY and CDR2 SVGEGT. The CDR3 sequence is 13 residues long. CDR3 protein: CASSPLSTDTQYF. CDR3 sequence (DNA): TGTGCCAGCAGCCCTCTCAGCACAGATACGCAGTATTTT.

The chain joins TRBV4-2 to TRBJ1-2, with TRBD1 matching 12 bases. The V segment lost 2 bases and the J segment 3 bases; nucleotides outside the gene matches: 7. Per germline, CDR1 LGHNA and CDR2 YNFKEQ. The CDR3 runs to 17 residues. CDR3 in amino acids: CASSQKGTGGSDYGYTF. CDR3 DNA sequence: TGTGCCAGCAGCCAAAAAGGGACAGGGGGCAGTGACTATGGCTACACCTTC.

The CDR3 is CASSYQRLAGTDTQYF. CDR3 coding DNA: TGTGCCAGCAGTTACCAGCGACTAGCGGGCACAGATACGCAGTATTTT. This chain connects TRBV6-2 or TRBV6-3 to TRBJ2-3; 9 nucleotides agree with TRBD2. This CDR3 has 16 residues. CDR1 is MNHEY, CDR2 SVGEGT, per germline. Trimming took 2 bases from V and 1 from J; bases not matched to a gene: 4.

The chain uses TRBV7-2 and TRBJ2-7, with TRBD1 identical over 9 bases. The CDR3 length is 15 residues. Germline values: CDR1 SGHTA, CDR2 FQGNSA. V trimming: 5 bases; J trimming: 5 bases; junction bases outside the gene matches: 10. In DNA, the CDR3 is TGTGCCAGCAGCCCCGGGACAGGGATTTCCAACGAGCAGTACTTC. Residues: CASSPGTGISNEQYF.

This clone was seen a handful of times. The V and J genes are TRBV27 and TRBJ2-7; 7 bases are shared with TRBD2. The CDR3 has 17 amino acids. Germline V gene lookup returns CDR1 MNHEY and CDR2 SMNVEV (reference sequence). The V segment lost 2 bases and the J segment 3 bases; nucleotides outside the gene matches: 13. The CDR3 DNA is TGTGCCAGCAGTTTACCCCCCTCTCGGGGAGGGTTCTACGAGCAGTACTTC. This codes for CASSLPPSRGGFYEQYF.

The chain is built from TRBV4-2 and TRBJ2-3, with a tentative D call TRBD2 (7 bases). The ends were cut back, 0 bases at V and 1 base at J, with 17 bases in the middle. The CDR3 covers 18 residues. The germline CDR1 and CDR2 sequences are LGHNA and YNFKEQ. The CDR3 DNA sequence: TGTGCCAGCAGCCAAGAGTGGAACGGGGGGCAAGGCACAGATACGCAGTATTTT. Its translation is CASSQEWNGGQGTDTQYF.

The V and J genes are TRBV5-8 and TRBJ1-5, with unresolved D. Germline CDR1 SGHTS, CDR2 YDEGEE. V was shortened by 3 bases and J by 4 bases, with 14 bases between the two germline ends. This CDR3 comprises 15 residues. In DNA, the CDR3 is TGTGCCAGCAGCTCGAAGATAGGAGGAAATCAGCCCCAGCATTTT. Encoded protein: CASSSKIGGNQPQHF.

The chain carries TRBV11-2 and TRBJ2-1; no clear D gene. The CDR3 has 13 residues. Trimming took 0 bases from V and 12 from J, leaving 12 bases between them. In germline, CDR1 is SGHAT, CDR2 FQNNGV. CDR3 in DNA: TGTGCCAGCAGCTTAGACCCCCCCCTCGGGCAGTTCTTC. Translated, it gives CASSLDPPLGQFF.

CDR3 sequence reads: CASSQVQGSNSPLHF. The CDR3, as DNA: TGCGCCAGCAGCCAAGTACAGGGATCGAATTCACCCCTCCACTTT. This chain uses TRBV4-3 with TRBJ1-6, with TRBD1 as a possible D gene (6 bases). V lost 1 base, J lost 7 bases, and 11 bases lay in between. The CDR3 runs to 15 residues. Germline CDR1 reads LGHNA; CDR2 reads YSLEER.

This clone was counted between two and nine times. The V call is TRBV7-9, the J call TRBJ2-1, with 7 bases that match TRBD1. The CDR3 loop spans 17 amino acids. J was trimmed by 7 bases and V by 1 base; bases with no gene match: 13. The V gene's germline CDR1 is SEHNR and CDR2 FQNEAQ (reference sequence). DNA of the CDR3: TGTGCCAGCAGCTTAGGAGGGGGCGCGGCGAGTGTAAATGAGCAGTTCTTC. As protein: CASSLGGGAASVNEQFF.

The chain combines TRBV6-5 with TRBJ1-5; D remains ambiguous. CDR1 MNHEY and CDR2 SVGAGI come from the germline V gene. This CDR3 region has 13 residues. Trimming took off 7 bases at V and 3 bases at J, with 10 bases between the two ends. CDR3 sequence: CASTGQYNQPQHF. CDR3 nucleotides: TGTGCCAGCACTGGGCAGTACAATCAGCCCCAGCATTTT.